Each of the 16 T cell receptor beta chains below was sequenced from the same sample in a study of molecular identifiers for immune sequencing clone quantification. TCRdb re-derived calls from the PCR reads in MiXCR, one entry per CDR3 protein. This table holds around 480,000 distinct CDR3 sequences, less than 30% found once. The specimen sequenced was naive CD8+ T cells from blood, with Jurkat cell RNA spiked in. As for subset: FACS-sorted CD8+CD4-CCR7+CD45RA+ naive T cells. The receptor source for this set is a human donor in good health. Some libraries in this study had Jurkat cell RNA spiked in.

This clonotype was recorded a few times. The rearrangement links TRBV6-5 to TRBJ2-7, with D possibly matching TRBD2 (5 bases). V lost 0 bases and J lost 6, with 12 bases in between. Looked up from germline, CDR1 is MNHEY and CDR2 is SVGAGI. The CDR3 runs 14 residues. CDR3 residues: CASSYSIGSGEQYF. The CDR3 nucleotides are TGTGCCAGCAGTTACTCGATCGGCAGCGGCGAGCAGTACTTC.

CDR3 sequence (DNA): TGTGCCAGTAGTATAGTGTCAGGCATGAGCTCCTACAATGAGCAGTTCTTC. Protein: CASSIVSGMSSYNEQFF. V gene TRBV19 combines with J gene TRBJ2-1, with no clear D. Deletions cut 1 base from V and 0 bases from J, with 13 bases between. The CDR3 has 17 residues. Per the germline V gene, CDR1 is LNHDA and CDR2 is SQIVND (reference sequence).

This clonotype occurred many times. The J gene is TRBJ2-1, the V gene TRBV7-9; D not certain. This CDR3 spans 13 amino acids. Germline values: CDR1 SEHNR, CDR2 FQNEAQ (reference sequence). Trimming pared 6 bases from V and 3 bases from J, leaving 9 bases between. This chain's CDR3 is CASRTGNYNEQFF. DNA of the CDR3: TGTGCCAGCAGAACGGGTAACTACAATGAGCAGTTCTTC.

This clonotype was counted only a few times. The chain combines TRBV4-1 with TRBJ2-1; possibly TRBD2 for D (5 bases). Germline assignment: CDR1 MGHRA and CDR2 YSYEKL. With 3 bases removed from V and 0 bases from J, the gap between germline ends came to 15 bases. The CDR3 sequence is 17 residues long. The CDR3 region is CASSQASRTSSYNEQFF. The CDR3 DNA is TGCGCCAGCAGCCAGGCTAGCAGAACAAGCTCCTACAATGAGCAGTTCTTC.

Comments on this clonotype: A much larger clone differs from this one at a single base, so this may be a read error. CDR3 DNA: TGTGCCAGCAGTTTTCGTATGTTAGAGAACACCGGGGAGCTGTTTTTT. Amino acid sequence: CASSFRMLENTGELFF. The gene calls are TRBV12-3 or TRBV12-4 and TRBJ2-2; D is ambiguous. The CDR3 length is 16 residues. V lost 3 bases to trimming and J lost 1 base, with 12 bases between them.

V is TRBV12-3 or TRBV12-4 and J is TRBJ2-5; a possible D gene is TRBD2 (7 bases). Between the trimmed V and J ends, which lost 5 bases and 5 bases, there was a span of 15 bases. This CDR3 spans 14 amino acids. CDR3 nucleotides: TGTGCCAGCAGTACAGGGACCGGGGGGGAGACCCAGTACTTC. It yields the protein CASSTGTGGETQYF.

This clonotype was observed a single time. The J gene is TRBJ2-7, the V gene TRBV20-1, with D maybe TRBD2 (6 bases). The V gene lost 3 bases and the J gene lost 6 bases, with 12 bases spanning the gap. Per germline, CDR1 DFQATT and CDR2 SNEGSKA (reference sequence). This CDR3 region has 12 residues. CDR3 coding DNA: TGCAGTGCTAGGGGACTGGCGGTCGAGCAGTACTTC. Amino acid sequence: CSARGLAVEQYF.

The chain combines TRBV29-1 with TRBJ2-7, with 8 bases that match TRBD2. J lost 2 bases, V lost 5 bases, and 2 bases had no gene match. The germline V gene encodes CDR1 SQVTM and CDR2 ANQGSEA. The CDR3 spans 12 residues. As DNA, the CDR3 is TGCAGCGTTACTAGCGGACCCTACGAGCAGTACTTC. This gives the protein CSVTSGPYEQYF.

This clonotype was picked up one time. This may stem from a read error, because a much larger clone lies one nucleotide away. The rearrangement uses TRBV29-1 and TRBJ1-1; perhaps TRBD1 as D (5 bases). This CDR3 contains 11 residues. The V end lost 4 bases, the J end lost 7 bases, and 10 bases lay between the germline ends. Germline CDR1 is SQVTM and CDR2 is ANQGSEA. CDR3 sequence (DNA): TGCAGCGTTGGTGGGCAGGGTGAAGCTTTCTTT. This sequence encodes CSVGGQGEAFF.

This clonotype has just a few counts. The chain's CDR3 is CAIGQSAGNTIYF. CDR3 nucleotide sequence: TGTGCCATCGGACAGTCCGCTGGAAACACCATATATTTT. The V and J genes are TRBV10-3 and TRBJ1-3; possibly TRBD1 for D (6 bases). Germline-derived CDR1 and CDR2 are ENHRY and SYGVKD. Between the trimmed V and J ends, which lost 8 bases and 2 bases, there was a span of 10 bases. The CDR3 has 13 amino acids.

The chain combines TRBV15 with TRBJ2-1; D uncertain. Trimming cost V 1 base and J 9 bases, with 4 bases left between them. CDR3 size: 11 residues. Looked up from germline, CDR1 is LNHNV and CDR2 is YYDKDF (reference sequence). Written as DNA, the CDR3 is TGTGCCACCAGCAGAGTGGCTGAGCAGTTCTTC. Protein product: CATSRVAEQFF.

Points on this clonotype: One base away lies a much larger clone, so this may be a sequencing read error. The chain employs TRBV6-2 or TRBV6-3 and TRBJ2-7; D not resolved. Per the germline V gene, CDR1 is MNHEY and CDR2 is SVGEGT. The V and J ends lost 6 bases and 4 bases respectively, with 16 bases between them. The CDR3 is 14 residues long. The CDR3 loop reads CASRVGPLAYEQYF. CDR3 nucleotide sequence: TGTGCCAGCAGAGTCGGGCCACTGGCGTACGAGCAGTACTTC.

A note on this clonotype: At one boundary the junction diverges from the germline segment, which might be a read error. This rearrangement joins TRBV3-1 to TRBJ2-1, with 13 bases fitting TRBD2. Germline V gene lookup returns CDR1 LGHDT and CDR2 YNNKEL (reference sequence). There are 16 residues in the CDR3. The CDR3 bases are TGTGCCGGCAGCCAAGAAGGGACTAGCGGGAACAATGAGCAGTTCTTC. Translation gives CAGSQEGTSGNNEQFF.

V and J are TRBV4-3 and TRBJ1-4; D may be TRBD1 (5 bases). The CDR3 extends over 15 amino acids. The germline V gene has CDR1 LGHNA and CDR2 YSLEER. V was shortened by 0 bases and J by 8 bases, with 13 bases between the two germline ends. CDR3 residues: CASSQDEIGAEKLFF. As DNA, the CDR3 is TGCGCCAGCAGCCAAGACGAAATAGGGGCCGAAAAACTGTTTTTT.

V and J are TRBV20-1 and TRBJ1-3; tentative D call: TRBD1 (5 bases). Germline CDR1 DFQATT, CDR2 SNEGSKA (reference sequence). This CDR3 comprises 15 residues. The ends were cut back, 8 bases at V and 0 bases at J, with 17 bases in the middle. This CDR3 is CSPPDRRLSGNTIYF. For the CDR3, the DNA is TGCAGTCCACCAGACAGACGCCTCTCTGGAAACACCATATATTTT.

The table lists this clonotype with a few counts. The rearrangement joins TRBV13 to TRBJ2-5; 10 nucleotides agree with TRBD2. Germline CDR1 PRHDT, CDR2 FYEKMQ (reference sequence). The CDR3 length is 15 residues. Trimming removed 5 bases from V and 4 bases from J; junction bases left unmatched: 7. CDR3 bases: TGTGCCAGCAGCGCGGGACTAGCGAGGAGAGAGACCCAGTACTTC. Protein: CASSAGLARRETQYF.